This entry describes one T cell receptor beta chain. Its antigen is as yet unknown. Other DNA sequences in this specimen translate into the identical CDR3. These data originate in a study of cytomegalovirus exposure and HLA in healthy donors. Study-wide results and caveats: From TCR beta sequences, most subjects' HLA-A and HLA-B alleles were reportedly predicted accurately. Donors belonging to an Asian-associated ancestry cluster reportedly showed fewer N-insertions in productive TCRs than the roughly 670-donor mean, according to what a later analysis found.

At collection, donors were nominally healthy, but unrecorded immune exposures were probable. The PCR employed 60 Vbeta primers together with 13 Jbeta primers. Sequenced by immunoSEQ multiplex PCR; TCRdb stores in-frame clones only, minus some. The table records around 110,000 clones, 70% to 75% of them present only once. The CDR3 loop spans 14 amino acids. Trimming took 6 bases from V and 7 from J; bases not matched to a gene: 8. From germline, CDR1 is SEHNR and CDR2 FQNEAQ (reference sequence). Sequenced input: PBMCs. This rearrangement joins TRBV7-9 to TRBJ2-7; TRBD1 aligns across 11 bases. This TCR derives from a woman aged 18-29 years in good health and CMV-seronegative. CDR3 coding DNA: TGTGCCAGCAGTTCCGGGACAGGGGGTAGGGAGCAGTACTTC. Residues: CASSSGTGGREQYF.